This T cell receptor (beta chain) originates from a study of CD4 T cells in relation to SARS-CoV-2 and coronaviruses (dated by TCRdb to the early 2020s). Looking at the study overall: In the ViraFEST assay, PBMCs were grown with antigen for nine to eleven days, and TCR beta CDR3s were then sequenced to identify antigen-specific clonal expansions. Using patient-derived lymphoblastoid cell lines, the shared crossreactive spike epitopes were mapped to their HLA restriction. The negative reference condition was either a culture with an HIV-1 Nef peptide pool or a culture with no peptide. Expansion assays from other donors in the study were sequenced with a different, Illumina-based TCR-beta assay. Memory CD4+ T cell crossreactivity between SARS-CoV-2 and common cold coronavirus spike proteins was assessed at the TCR clonotype level in the study. The Adaptive Biotechnologies TCR-sequencing kit was used to sequence samples from a few pre-COVID donors and the naive versus memory experiments, whereas other data were Illumina-based.

On this clone itself: No antigen is known for it. No much larger clone exists at a distance of one base, and base qualities are not known.

The library was made by the immunoSEQ multiplex PCR assay. In the original analysis: During preprocessing, nonproductive sequences were removed, along with CDR3s that did not begin with C, did not end with F or W, or were shorter than 7 amino acids. The MANAFEST web app identified antigen-specific clonotypes based on expansion compared with the reference and other culture wells. A clone was considered positive if significant expansion relative to the reference culture was observed in 2 of 3 replicate wells at an FDR below 0.05. To be called positive, a clone also had to show significant expansion compared with every other tandem well and an odds ratio greater than 5. CDR3 homology was quantified as pairwise Levenshtein distance, calculated with the stringdist R package after three terminal residues were trimmed from each end. TCRdb's version of the immuneACCESS table is confined to in-frame rearrangements and falls short of the full clone set. An unresolved V gene accounts for under half of the shortfall where checked; the remainder is of unknown origin. V and J calls and clone size are copied from that table; D and trimming were computed from the DNA. The sample table contains around 31,000 clones; only one count was recorded for 72% of them. 10% to 15% of the sample is held by the ten biggest clonotypes.

CD4+ T cells from unexposed donors were collected before the COVID-19 pandemic (2011-2018). After about 10 days of culture, CD4+ T cells were isolated with the EasySep CD4+ T cell isolation kit. Unexposed donor CD4+ T cells were tested for reactivity to SARS-CoV-2 S and N and four common cold coronavirus spike pools, as cell number allowed. Approximately 1.8 million PBMCs per well were cultured in IMDM with about 5% human AB serum and about 10 IU/ml IL-2. Half of the culture medium was replaced with fresh IL-2-containing medium on days 3 and 7. Each peptide culture condition was generally run in triplicate replicate wells. The leukapheresis product for the unexposed donors was obtained through commercial purchase. Ficoll-Paque PLUS gradient centrifugation was used to isolate PBMCs from either whole blood or leukapheresis product. PBMCs were either used fresh in the expansion assay or cryopreserved at -140 degrees C. The QIAamp Micro DNA Kit was used to extract genomic DNA from the CD4+ T cells.

For CDR1 and CDR2, the germline V gene lists SGHTA and FQGNSA. V is shortened by 0 bases, J by 6 bases, and the region joining them spans 12 bases. The CDR3 measures 16 amino acids from cysteine to phenylalanine. Only the CDR3 DNA stays, 48 bases, in frame from base 1. Study-wide findings and limitations: Small numbers of patients and of tested TCRs limited the study. Crossreactivity analysis was centred on spike protein, so crossreactivity against other viral proteins was not assessed. Significantly weaker SARS-CoV-2-driven expansion was shown by crossreactive clones than by monoreactive clones, consistent with antigenic imprinting. No donor contributed both pre-pandemic and post-infection samples, which limited tracing the source of pre-existing responses. Memory CD4+ clonotypes crossrecognizing SARS-CoV-2 and at least one common cold coronavirus spike were found in around three fifths of donors.

The chain links TRBV7-2 with TRBJ1-6; perhaps TRBD1 is the D gene, with 5 bases matching. The specimen sequenced was CD4+ T cells from PBMCs, cultured in vitro. This sequence was found in a human donor in good health. This receptor carries the CDR3 CASSLAGGRGNSPLHF. The DNA sequence follows: TGTGCCAGCAGCTTAGCGGGGGGGAGGGGTAATTCACCCCTCCACTTT.